This entry concerns a single T cell receptor (beta chain). This entry is derived from a study of blood T cell repertoires in COVID-19. Authors' data handling: Reference gene primers were amplified, and this amplification served to estimate nucleated cell counts. The protocol was immunoSEQ multiplex PCR, while the TCRdb copy is restricted to in-frame clones and leaves out a portion. Clone size and V and J calls were adopted from that table, with D and trimming inferred from the DNA. The sample lists approximately 75,000 clones, over 75% occurring once. V trimming: 5 bases; J trimming: 2 bases; junction bases outside the gene matches: 6. Germline loops: CDR1 LNHDA, CDR2 SQIVND (reference sequence). The CDR3 spans 15 residues.

The rearrangement joins TRBV19 to TRBJ2-1; 7 nucleotides agree with TRBD1. Sequenced sample: peripheral blood. The source of this sequence is a human donor in a cohort sampled during active COVID-19. This CDR3 reads CASSYRDSPYNEQFF. The CDR3, as DNA: TGTGCCAGTAGTTACCGGGACAGCCCCTACAATGAGCAGTTCTTC. Complete variable domain (other parts from reference TRBV19 and TRBJ2-1): DGGITQSPKYLFRKEGQNVTLSCEQNLNHDAMYWYRQDPGQGLRLIYYSQIVNDFQKGDIAEGYSVSREKKESFPLTVTSAQKNPTAFYLCASSYRDSPYNEQFFGPGTRLTVL.